The 25 T cell receptor beta chains reported below all come from one sample, sequenced in a study of shared clonotypes between healthy human individuals (dated by TCRdb to about 2020). The library was built by means of the immunoSEQ multiplex PCR assay. Held by TCRdb, this immuneACCESS table contains in-frame sequences only and omits some clones. Under half of the omission traces to an unresolved V gene where checked; the cause of the rest is unknown. The sample includes about 1 million clones, with around 74% observed a single time. About 1.5% of the sample lies in the top ten. The material sequenced was memory CD4+ T cells sorted from blood. The cell subset or site label corresponds to: CD45RA-negative fraction. The source of these receptors is a man younger than 35 in good health.

This rearrangement joins TRBV27 to TRBJ2-7; possibly TRBD1 for D (6 bases). V was shortened by 5 bases and J by 3 bases, with 17 bases between the two germline ends. Germline V gives CDR1 MNHEY, CDR2 SMNVEV (reference sequence). The CDR3 extends over 15 amino acids. CDR3 sequence (DNA): TGTGCCAGCAGTCCTAACAGGGTAGGGTTCTACGAGCAGTACTTC. This gives the protein CASSPNRVGFYEQYF.

V is TRBV5-1 and J is TRBJ2-7; 9 bases are shared with TRBD1. The CDR3 runs 15 residues. With 2 bases clipped from V and 5 bases from J, the junction kept 8 bases outside the gene matches. Germline values: CDR1 SGHRS, CDR2 YFSETQ. This CDR3 is CASSLTGTGLNEQYF. CDR3 nucleotide sequence: TGCGCCAGCAGCTTAACCGGGACAGGGCTGAACGAGCAGTACTTC.

The chain joins TRBV4-1 to TRBJ2-7, with 11 nucleotides matching TRBD2. The V and J ends lost 4 bases and 4 bases, in that order; junction bases with no gene match: 9. This CDR3 has 16 residues. Germline V gives CDR1 MGHRA, CDR2 YSYEKL. CDR3 sequence reads: CASSPTWTSGYYEQYF. In DNA, the CDR3 is TGCGCCAGCAGCCCGACCTGGACTAGCGGGTATTACGAGCAGTACTTC.

This chain connects TRBV7-3 to TRBJ2-2; 9 bases line up with TRBD2. The ends lost 4 bases at V and 4 bases at J; junction bases unmatched: 4. There are 15 residues in the CDR3. Germline CDR1 SGHTA, CDR2 FQGTGA. The CDR3 sequence: CASSSIAGVTGELFF. The DNA of the CDR3 is TGTGCCAGCAGCTCCATAGCGGGGGTCACCGGGGAGCTGTTTTTT.

This chain links TRBV29-1 with TRBJ2-3, with TRBD2 as a possible D gene (5 bases). The CDR3 loop spans 12 amino acids. CDR1 and CDR2 (germline): SQVTM, ANQGSEA. Trimming took off 4 bases at V and 4 bases at J, with 9 bases between the two ends. This chain's CDR3 is CSVGEGSDTQYF. The CDR3 region has the DNA TGCAGCGTTGGTGAGGGCTCAGATACGCAGTATTTT.

This clone was recorded only once. The V gene is TRBV4-1, the J gene TRBJ1-1; TRBD1 aligns across 8 bases. V trimming: 3 bases; J trimming: 0 bases; junction bases outside the gene matches: 9. The germline V gene encodes CDR1 MGHRA and CDR2 YSYEKL. The CDR3 extends over 17 amino acids. CDR3 loop: CASSQTRDRFVNTEAFF. The CDR3 DNA sequence: TGCGCCAGCAGCCAGACCCGGGACAGGTTCGTGAACACTGAAGCTTTCTTT.

V usage is TRBV2 and J usage is TRBJ1-1; D might be TRBD1 (6 bases). Germline V gene sequence: CDR1 SNHLY, CDR2 FYNNEI. V was cut by 6 bases and J by 7 bases, with 12 bases left in between. This CDR3 has 12 amino acids. The CDR3 spells CASRRTGNEAFF. The CDR3, as DNA: TGTGCCAGCAGAAGAACAGGGAATGAAGCTTTCTTT.

The chain combines TRBV5-4 with TRBJ2-2; TRBD2 might be the D (6 bases). V was shortened by 5 bases and J by 1 base, with 9 bases between the two germline ends. Germline V gene sequence: CDR1 SGHNT, CDR2 YYREEE (reference sequence). CDR3 length: 14 residues. CDR3 residues: CASREGLNTGELFF. For the CDR3, the DNA is TGTGCCAGCAGGGAGGGCTTGAACACCGGGGAGCTGTTTTTT.

Ten or more counts support this clone. This sequence joins TRBV30 and TRBJ1-2, with TRBD1 matching over 7 bases. The CDR3 runs to 17 residues. Per the germline V gene, CDR1 is GTSNPN and CDR2 is SVGIG (reference sequence). V lost 6 bases, J lost 5 bases, and 21 bases stayed unmatched. CDR3 loop: CACSRQGTLGLPYGYTF. The CDR3 DNA is TGTGCCTGCAGTCGACAGGGTACTTTGGGCCTCCCTTATGGCTACACCTTC. Filled out from reference TRBV30 and TRBJ1-2, the complete variable domain reads SQTIHQWPATLVQPVGSPLSLECTVEGTSNPNLYWYRQAAGRGLQLLFYSVGIGQISSEVPQNLSASRPQDRQFILSSKKLLLSDSGFYLCACSRQGTLGLPYGYTFGSGTRLTVV.

This chain links TRBV10-3 with TRBJ2-3, with D uncertain. Germline V gene lookup returns CDR1 ENHRY and CDR2 SYGVKD. The CDR3 runs to 16 residues. The germline V and J ends were trimmed by 3 bases and 0 bases, with 13 bases remaining between them. Here the CDR3 reads CAISDPAALSTDTQYF. The DNA for the CDR3 is TGTGCCATCAGTGATCCCGCGGCCTTGAGCACAGATACGCAGTATTTT.

The genes are TRBV11-2 and TRBJ1-1; D is unclear. The V and J ends lost 1 base and 3 bases respectively, with 6 bases between them. From germline, CDR1 is SGHAT and CDR2 FQNNGV. The CDR3 extends over 13 amino acids. Written as DNA, the CDR3 is TGTGCCAGCAGCTTAGGATTCGACACTGAAGCTTTCTTT. Amino acids: CASSLGFDTEAFF.

Turning to this clone: A much larger clone is a single base away; this may be a read error. Other DNA sequences within the sample encode an identical CDR3. The chain employs TRBV7-9 and TRBJ1-1; the D is unclear. Germline V lookup: CDR1 SEHNR, CDR2 FQNEAQ (reference sequence). This CDR3 is 12 amino acids long. V was clipped by 3 bases and J by 0 bases, with 2 bases between them. This chain's CDR3 is CASSFMNTEAFF. CDR3 DNA: TGTGCCAGCAGCTTTATGAACACTGAAGCTTTCTTT.

A note on this clone: This likely came from a read error, as a far larger clone is one base away. CDR3 in amino acids: CAITPGQGRDGYIF. The CDR3 DNA reads TGTGCCATCACCCCGGGACAGGGGAGGGATGGCTACATCTTC. The chain has TRBV10-3 and TRBJ1-2, with TRBD1 identical over 10 bases. This CDR3 spans 14 amino acids. Germline CDR1 reads ENHRY; CDR2 reads SYGVKD.

Of note for this clone: This sample also contains other DNA sequences that code for the same CDR3. The V gene is TRBV5-1, the J gene TRBJ2-3, with D perhaps TRBD1 or TRBD2 (6 bases each). The CDR3 loop spans 15 amino acids. CDR1 is SGHRS, CDR2 YFSETQ, per germline. V lost 0 bases and J lost 6, with 14 bases in between. In DNA, the CDR3 is TGCGCCAGCAGCTTGGAGGGGGGCCCGACCGATACGCAGTATTTT. Translating gives CASSLEGGPTDTQYF. The whole variable domain, filled in from reference TRBV5-1 and TRBJ2-3, reads KAGVTQTPRYLIKTRGQQVTLSCSPISGHRSVSWYQQTPGQGLQFLFEYFSETQRNKGNFPGRFSGRQFSNSRSEMNVSTLELGDSALYLCASSLEGGPTDTQYFGPGTRLTVL.

CDR3 in amino acids: CASGTSGRASTGELFF. CDR3 bases: TGTGCCAGCGGGACTAGCGGGAGGGCCAGCACCGGGGAGCTGTTTTTT. This chain links TRBV7-9 with TRBJ2-2; 16 bases fit TRBD2. With V trimmed by 8 bases and J by 4 bases, 4 bases remained unmatched. Germline-derived CDR1 and CDR2 are SEHNR and FQNEAQ (reference sequence). This CDR3 contains 16 residues.

The V gene is TRBV2, the J gene TRBJ1-2; TRBD1 agrees at 12 bases. V dropped 5 bases and J dropped 4; count of bases not matched to a gene: 8. The germline V gene has CDR1 SNHLY and CDR2 FYNNEI. CDR3 length equals 16 residues. DNA of the CDR3: TGTGCCAGCAGTAAAGGGACAGGGGGCGACGGCTATGGCTACACCTTC. Its translation is CASSKGTGGDGYGYTF.

This clone was picked up a small number of times. The chain couples TRBV27 to TRBJ2-1; TRBD2 aligns across 8 bases. The junction had 10 bases not matched to a gene; V was cut back by 8 bases and J by 10 bases. CDR3 length: 13 residues. Germline V gene lookup returns CDR1 MNHEY and CDR2 SMNVEV (reference sequence). The CDR3 DNA reads as TGTGCCAGCCAAAGGAACGCGGGAGGCGAGCAGTTCTTC. Translated, it gives CASQRNAGGEQFF.

The chain has TRBV5-8 and TRBJ1-1, with 8 bases that match TRBD1. The CDR3 is 14 amino acids. Trimming took 4 bases from V and 3 from J; bases not matched to a gene: 5. Germline CDR1 SGHTS, CDR2 YDEGEE. The CDR3 DNA sequence: TGTGCCAGCAGCCTGGGACAGGCGTACACTGAAGCTTTCTTT. Translation: CASSLGQAYTEAFF.

This clone was counted a few times. At one end the junction does not follow the germline gene, possibly because of a read error. The gene calls are TRBV18 and TRBJ1-2; a possible D gene is TRBD1 (5 bases). CDR3 length: 12 residues. CDR1 and CDR2 (germline): KGHSH, LQKENI. The CDR3 sequence is CASSRKGDVEAF. The CDR3 DNA follows: TGTGCCAGCTCACGGAAAGGGGACGTGGAGGCCTTC.

This clone has at least ten counts. V gene TRBV19 combines with J gene TRBJ2-5; TRBD2 matches at 8 bases. Germline assignment: CDR1 LNHDA and CDR2 SQIVND (reference sequence). The CDR3 extends over 14 amino acids. The trim removed 5 bases at V and 5 bases at J, leaving 7 bases unmatched. CDR3 sequence (DNA): TGTGCCAGTAGTCGGGGGGGGCCGGGTGAGACCCAGTACTTC. Amino acid sequence: CASSRGGPGETQYF.

The V and J genes are TRBV6-1 and TRBJ2-2; D may match TRBD1 or TRBD2 (5 bases each). CDR3 length: 15 amino acids. CDR1 and CDR2 (germline): MNHNS, SASEGT. V was clipped by 5 bases and J by 2 bases, with 12 bases between them. The CDR3 reads CASSRWGSNTGELFF. Written as DNA, the CDR3 is TGTGCCAGCAGTCGATGGGGGTCCAACACCGGGGAGCTGTTTTTT.

The rearrangement links TRBV28 to TRBJ2-7; TRBD1 matches 12 bases. J gave up 9 bases and V 6 bases, and 9 bases lay outside the gene matches. From germline, CDR1 is MDHEN and CDR2 SYDVKM. The CDR3 consists of 14 residues. The CDR3 DNA reads as TGTGCCAGCAGCCAGCTCGGGACAGGGGGCGGGCAGTACTTC. It translates to CASSQLGTGGGQYF.

The chain employs TRBV11-2 and TRBJ2-5, with D tentatively TRBD1 (6 bases). CDR3 length: 14 residues. CDR1 and CDR2 (germline): SGHAT, FQNNGV. Deletions cut 4 bases from V and 2 bases from J, with 11 bases between. The CDR3 protein is CASSYRTVQETQYF. CDR3 coding DNA: TGTGCCAGCAGCTACCGGACAGTTCAAGAGACCCAGTACTTC. Combining the CDR3 with reference TRBV11-2 and TRBJ2-5 gives the whole variable domain EAGVAQSPRYKIIEKRQSVAFWCNPISGHATLYWYQQILGQGPKLLIQFQNNGVVDDSQLPKDRFSAERLKGVDSTLKIQPAKLEDSAVYLCASSYRTVQETQYFGPGTRLLVL.

This clone has just one count. The chain links TRBV7-8 to TRBJ1-1; 7 bases align to TRBD1. The V gene's germline CDR1 is SGHVS and CDR2 FQNEAQ. Trimming at V came to 1 base and at J to 1 base, leaving 3 bases not matched to a gene. The CDR3 runs 15 residues. CDR3 coding DNA: TGTGCCAGCAGCTTAGTGGGACAGACGAACACTGAAGCTTTCTTT. Residues: CASSLVGQTNTEAFF.

This clone appeared a single time. V usage is TRBV4-1 and J usage is TRBJ1-2; 7 nucleotides align to TRBD1. This CDR3 region has 13 residues. V was clipped by 4 bases and J by 8 bases; unmatched bases: 7. Germline CDR1 is MGHRA and CDR2 is YSYEKL. Here the CDR3 DNA reads TGCGCCAGCAGCCCTCCGGCAGGGGGAGGCTACACCTTC. Encoded protein: CASSPPAGGGYTF.